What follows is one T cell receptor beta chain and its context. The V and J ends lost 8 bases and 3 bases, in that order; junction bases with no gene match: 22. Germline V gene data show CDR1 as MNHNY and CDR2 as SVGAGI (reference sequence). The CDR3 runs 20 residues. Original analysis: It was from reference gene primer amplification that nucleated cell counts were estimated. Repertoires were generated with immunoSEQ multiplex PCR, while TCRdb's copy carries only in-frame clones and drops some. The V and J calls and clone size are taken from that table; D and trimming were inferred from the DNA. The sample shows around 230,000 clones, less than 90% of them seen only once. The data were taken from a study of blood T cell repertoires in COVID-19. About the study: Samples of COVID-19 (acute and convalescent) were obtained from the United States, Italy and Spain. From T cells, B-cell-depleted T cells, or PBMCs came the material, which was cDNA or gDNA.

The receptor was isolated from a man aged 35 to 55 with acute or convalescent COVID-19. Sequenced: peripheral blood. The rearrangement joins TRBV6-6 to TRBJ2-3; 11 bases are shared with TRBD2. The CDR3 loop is CASRYGLAGGRGLATDTQYF. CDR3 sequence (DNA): TGTGCCAGCCGCTACGGTTTAGCGGGGGGGCGGGGGCTAGCGACAGATACGCAGTATTTT.